The 5 T cell receptor beta chains below were found in one sample sequenced in a study of OX40 agonist ivuxolimab in advanced cancers. Profiling relied on immunoSEQ multiplex PCR, and the TCRdb table lists in-frame clones only, not all of them. Found here are about 96,000 clones, approximately 80% of them singletons; the top ten hold about 5.8%. The specimen was CD4+ or CD8+ T cells sorted from blood, collected in a trial of the OX40 agonist ivuxolimab. Receptors were obtained from an adult with an advanced solid tumor such as melanoma, head and neck, liver or kidney cancer.

The DNA of the CDR3 is TGTGCCAGCAGAGGGGGGGCGGCCCAGTACTTC. Amino acids: CASRGGAAQYF. The rearrangement joins TRBV6-1 to TRBJ2-5, with D perhaps TRBD2 (7 bases). The CDR3 totals 11 residues. Trimming pared 6 bases from V and 9 bases from J, leaving 11 bases between. CDR1 and CDR2 (germline): MNHNS, SASEGT.

This clone was recorded once. The chain employs TRBV6-6 and TRBJ2-4; the D call may be TRBD1 or TRBD2 (5 bases each). Trimming shortened V by 5 bases and J by 5 bases, and 13 bases separated the two germline ends. The germline gives CDR1 MNHNY, CDR2 SVGAGI (reference sequence). The CDR3 runs 14 residues. CDR3 nucleotide sequence: TGTGCCAGCAGTGGGGTAACGGGACAAAACATTCAGTACTTC. Translated: CASSGVTGQNIQYF.

The chain has TRBV7-9 and TRBJ1-1; 8 nucleotides match TRBD1. V lost 5 bases, J lost 6 bases, and 8 bases stayed unmatched. Per germline, CDR1 SEHNR and CDR2 FQNEAQ (reference sequence). The CDR3 has 14 amino acids. The CDR3 bases are TGTGCCAGCAGCGAAACCTCGGGACAGGCTGAAGCTTTCTTT. As protein: CASSETSGQAEAFF. Variable domain in full (rest from reference TRBV7-9 and TRBJ1-1): DTGVSQNPRHKITKRGQNVTFRCDPISEHNRLYWYRQTLGQGPEFLTYFQNEAQLEKSRLLSDRFSAERPKGSFSTLEIQRTEQGDSAMYLCASSETSGQAEAFFGQGTRLTVV.

The chain couples TRBV6-1 to TRBJ2-3, with TRBD2 matching 7 bases. Germline values: CDR1 MNHNS, CDR2 SASEGT. This CDR3 comprises 14 residues. V trimming: 3 bases; J trimming: 4 bases; junction bases outside the gene matches: 4. CDR3: CASSEGRGPDTQYF. The CDR3 bases are TGTGCCAGCAGTGAGGGGAGGGGCCCAGATACGCAGTATTTT.

This rearrangement joins TRBV6-4 to TRBJ2-2; 8 nucleotides match TRBD2. This CDR3 spans 14 amino acids. Germline CDR1 and CDR2: MRHNA and SNTAGT. The ends lost 0 bases at V and 6 bases at J; junction bases unmatched: 0. This chain's CDR3 is CASSDSGGAGELFF. The DNA of the CDR3 is TGTGCCAGCAGTGACTCCGGGGGGGCCGGGGAGCTGTTTTTT.